These T cell receptor beta chains were read from a single sample in a study of blood T cell repertoires in COVID-19. The method was immunoSEQ multiplex PCR; TCRdb's version includes in-frame clones alone and lacks a portion of them. This table holds roughly 250,000 clones, 65% to 85% found once. Sequences were obtained from peripheral blood. Every receptor here comes from a human donor in a cohort sampled during active COVID-19. The CDR3 runs from the conserved cysteine through the conserved F or W. Each record gives: D gene, V gene, clone size, J gene, CDR3 DNA, CDR3 protein. The D gene is left open where the match is weak. Some rows mark clone size as missing; the rest say once, few, many or name a class of expanded clone.

>.|TRBV24-1|.|TRBJ1-1
TGTGCCACCAGTGATGCGGGGCACACTGAAGCTTTCTTT
CATSDAGHTEAFF
>TRBD1|TRBV19|.|TRBJ1-4
TGTGCCAGTAGTAATACAGGGGGATCGGGAAAACTGTTTTTT
CASSNTGGSGKLFF
>TRBD2|TRBV10-2|.|TRBJ2-7
TGCGCCAGCAGTGAGTCTTACACGGGACTAGCGGGAGGGCCCTCCTACGAGCAGTACTTC
CASSESYTGLAGGPSYEQYF
>TRBD2|TRBV7-2|few|TRBJ2-2
TGTGCCAGCAGCGGACTAGCGGGGAACACCGGGGAGCTGTTTTTT
CASSGLAGNTGELFF
>.|TRBV10-1|.|TRBJ2-7
TGCGCCAGCAGTGAGTCTGGCGGGAAGCTCTACGAGCAGTACTTC
CASSESGGKLYEQYF
>TRBD2|TRBV28|.|TRBJ2-2
TGTGCCAGCCAGGGACTAGCGGGAGTAATCGGGGAGCTGTTTTTT
CASQGLAGVIGELFF
>.|TRBV6-5|.|TRBJ2-5
TGTGCCAGCAGGGGCCTTCAGGCAGAGACCCAGTACTTC
CASRGLQAETQYF
>.|TRBV7-7|.|TRBJ1-6
TGTGCTAGCAGCTTAACACAGGAAAATTCACCCCTCCACTTT
CASSLTQENSPLHF
>.|TRBV12-5|.|TRBJ1-6
TGTGCTAGTGTTCCAGGAAACCATAATTCACCCCTCCACTTT
CASVPGNHNSPLHF
>.|TRBV6-2/TRBV6-3|.|TRBJ1-5
TGTGCCAGCAGTTACGGCGCGGGAAATCAGCCCCAGCATTTT
CASSYGAGNQPQHF
>.|TRBV6-1|few|TRBJ1-5
TGTGCCAGCAGTGACGAGGGCCTTTATAGCAATCAGCCCCAGCATTTT
CASSDEGLYSNQPQHF
>TRBD1|TRBV5-4|once|TRBJ1-2
TGTGCCAGCAGCCCCTCGACAGGGGGTAACTATGGCTACACCTTC
CASSPSTGGNYGYTF
>.|TRBV5-5|.|TRBJ1-3
TGTGCCAGCAGCTTGGGACACCACTCTGGAAACACCATATATTTT
CASSLGHHSGNTIYF
>TRBD1|TRBV7-9|.|TRBJ1-4
TGTGCCAGCAGCCTAACAGGGGGCCGAAGCACTAATGAAAAACTGTTTTTT
CASSLTGGRSTNEKLFF
>.|TRBV7-7|.|TRBJ1-4
TGTGCTAGCAGCTTAGGGGCCTCAGATAATGAAAAACTGTTTTTT
CASSLGASDNEKLFF
>.|TRBV25-1|.|TRBJ2-7
TGTGCCAGCAGTGAATTGGCCGGCAGGGACAACGAGCAGTACTTC
CASSELAGRDNEQYF
>TRBD1|TRBV7-3|once|TRBJ1-1
TGTGCCAGCAGCTTAATGGGGGGACAGGCAAACACTGAAGCTTTCTTT
CASSLMGGQANTEAFF
>TRBD1|TRBV5-1|.|TRBJ1-2
TGCGCCAGCAGCGCAGGGACAGGGTTTAGCTATGGCTACACCTTC
CASSAGTGFSYGYTF
>TRBD1|TRBV29-1|.|TRBJ2-5
TGCAGCGTTGGACAGGGGCAAGAGACCCAGTACTTC
CSVGQGQETQYF
>TRBD2|TRBV6-1|.|TRBJ2-1
TGTGCCAGCAGTGAAATTCTGGCGGGGGGGCACTCCAATGAGCAGTTCTTC
CASSEILAGGHSNEQFF
>.|TRBV7-9|.|TRBJ2-2
TGTGCCAGCACGGAGGGGGGGCGCCCCACCGGGGAGCTGTTTTTT
CASTEGGRPTGELFF
>TRBD1|TRBV11-3|.|TRBJ2-3
TGTGCCAGCAGCTTACTCTCAGGGGGAACAGATACGCAGTATTTT
CASSLLSGGTDTQYF